This T cell receptor (beta chain) came from a study of blood T cell repertoires in COVID-19 (dated by TCRdb to the early 2020s). About the study as a whole: The collaborator samples originated in the United States, Italy and Spain and spanned the acute and convalescent phases of COVID-19. A freely available public database, intended as a resource for researchers studying the immune response to SARS-CoV-2, is where the repertoires were released. Where available, HLA class I and class II types were obtained from metadata supplied by the sample provider rather than from assay-based typing. The dataset comprised deeply sampled blood TCRbeta repertoires from subjects exposed to, actively infected with, or recovered from COVID-19. The material from the prospective study consisted of cDNA or gDNA derived from T cells, B-cell-depleted T cells, or PBMCs. A de-identified subject ID, COVID-19 status, age in years and sex were almost always included in the sample metadata. Samples were obtained from the ongoing ImmuneRACE study (first 160 participants) and from 1,254 subjects provided by 6 global collaborators.

According to the germline V gene, CDR1 reads KGHDR and CDR2 reads SFDVKD. The V and J ends are trimmed by 4 bases and 0 bases, leaving 12 bases between them. The CDR3 contains 16 residues, cysteine and phenylalanine counted. Just CDR3 DNA is preserved here, 48 bases in frame from base 1. TCRbeta CDR3 regions were amplified from genomic DNA using the immunoSEQ Assay, a bias-controlled multiplex PCR. The original pipeline was this. Within the assay, amplification of reference gene primers was used to estimate how many nucleated cells each sample contained. To quantify the absolute abundance of each unique TCRbeta CDR3 rearrangement, sequence reads were collapsed and filtered. For each sample, productive Simpson clonality was calculated by taking the square root of Simpson's diversity index across productive rearrangements. Sourced from immuneACCESS, this table was stored by TCRdb with only in-frame sequences that have V and J called. A share of the clones is absent; for the studies checked, an unresolved V gene accounts for under half, and the remainder has no known explanation. That table is the source of V, J and clone size, and D and trimming were worked out from the DNA. Counted in this sample were about 230,000 clones; around 84% of them appeared once. Around 0.98% of the sample is in the top ten clones.

Collaborating institutions collected whole blood in K2EDTA tubes following their own protocols. For TCRbeta analysis, collaborators shipped samples in one of three forms: frozen whole blood, isolated PBMCs, or DNA extracted from either of those sample types. In its sample, this clone was seen a few times. Its cognate antigen has yet to be identified. No much larger clone is present one base from it, and per-base qualities are unavailable. The full study reports these points: The quantity of clinical and demographic metadata differed by source and by participant and was supplied without curation.

In this chain, TRBV24-1 is recombined with TRBJ2-1; matching of 6 bases hints at TRBD1 as the D gene. The sequence came from a man between 40 and 49 years old with acute or convalescent COVID-19. The sample taken for sequencing was peripheral blood. The DNA reads as follows: TGTGCCACCAGTGACCCGGGACACCACTCCTACAATGAGCAGTTCTTC. It translates to CATSDPGHHSYNEQFF.